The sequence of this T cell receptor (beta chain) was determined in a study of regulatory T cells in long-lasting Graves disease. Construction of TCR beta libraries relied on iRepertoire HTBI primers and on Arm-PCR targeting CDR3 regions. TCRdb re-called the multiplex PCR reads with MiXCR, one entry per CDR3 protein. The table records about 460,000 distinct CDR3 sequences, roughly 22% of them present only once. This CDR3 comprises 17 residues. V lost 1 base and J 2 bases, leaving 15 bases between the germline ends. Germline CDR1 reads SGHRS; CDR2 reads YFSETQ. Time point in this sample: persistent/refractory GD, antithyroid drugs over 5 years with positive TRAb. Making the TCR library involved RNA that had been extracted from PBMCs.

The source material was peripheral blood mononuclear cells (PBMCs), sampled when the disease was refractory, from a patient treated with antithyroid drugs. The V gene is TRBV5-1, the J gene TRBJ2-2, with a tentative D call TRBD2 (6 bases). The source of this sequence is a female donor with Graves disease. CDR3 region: CASSLNLLGGNTGELFF. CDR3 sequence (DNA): TGCGCCAGCAGCTTGAACCTCCTGGGGGGTAACACCGGGGAGCTGTTTTTT.